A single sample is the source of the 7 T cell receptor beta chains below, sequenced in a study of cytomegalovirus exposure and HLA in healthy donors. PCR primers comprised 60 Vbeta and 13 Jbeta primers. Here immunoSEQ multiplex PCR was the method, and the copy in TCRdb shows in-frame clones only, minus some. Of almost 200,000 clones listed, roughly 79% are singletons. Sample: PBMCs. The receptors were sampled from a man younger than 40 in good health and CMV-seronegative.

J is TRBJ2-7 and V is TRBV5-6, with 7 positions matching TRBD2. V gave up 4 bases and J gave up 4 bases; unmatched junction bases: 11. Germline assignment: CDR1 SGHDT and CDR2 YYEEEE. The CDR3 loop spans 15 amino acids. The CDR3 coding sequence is TGTGCCAGCAGCATCACGTGGGACTACCGTTACGAGCAGTACTTC. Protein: CASSITWDYRYEQYF.

CDR3 residues: CASSERPETQYF. The CDR3 region has the DNA TGTGCCAGCAGTGAACGTCCGGAGACCCAGTACTTC. The chain uses TRBV6-1 and TRBJ2-5; D not resolved. V dropped 2 bases and J dropped 5 bases, with 6 bases sitting between them. The germline gives CDR1 MNHNS, CDR2 SASEGT. The CDR3 totals 12 residues.

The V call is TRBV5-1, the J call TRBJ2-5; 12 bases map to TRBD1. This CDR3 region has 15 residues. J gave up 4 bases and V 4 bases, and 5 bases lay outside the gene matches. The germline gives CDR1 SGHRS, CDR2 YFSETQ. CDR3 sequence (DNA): TGCGCCAGCAGCGTGGGACAGGGGGCACGAGAGACCCAGTACTTC. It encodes CASSVGQGARETQYF.

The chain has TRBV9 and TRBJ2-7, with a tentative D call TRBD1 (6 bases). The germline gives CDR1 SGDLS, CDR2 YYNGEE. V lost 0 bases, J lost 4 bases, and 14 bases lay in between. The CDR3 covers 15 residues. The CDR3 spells CASSVAVTGLYEQYF. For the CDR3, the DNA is TGTGCCAGCAGCGTAGCTGTTACAGGGCTATACGAGCAGTACTTC.

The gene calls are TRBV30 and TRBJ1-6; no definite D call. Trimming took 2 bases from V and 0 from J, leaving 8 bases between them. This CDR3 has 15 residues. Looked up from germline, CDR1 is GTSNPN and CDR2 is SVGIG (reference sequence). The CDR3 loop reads CAWSSGSSYNSPLHF. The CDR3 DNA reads TGTGCCTGGAGTTCGGGGAGCTCCTATAATTCACCCCTCCACTTT.

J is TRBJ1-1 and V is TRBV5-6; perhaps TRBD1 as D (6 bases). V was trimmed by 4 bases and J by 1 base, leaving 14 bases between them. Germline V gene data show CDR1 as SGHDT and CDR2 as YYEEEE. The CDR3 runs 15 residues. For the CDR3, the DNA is TGTGCCAGCAGCCTCCAGAGGACAGCGAACACTGAAGCTTTCTTT. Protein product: CASSLQRTANTEAFF.

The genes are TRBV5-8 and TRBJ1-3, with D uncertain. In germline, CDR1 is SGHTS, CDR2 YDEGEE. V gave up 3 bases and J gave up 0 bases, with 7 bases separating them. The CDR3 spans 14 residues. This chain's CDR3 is CASSSGSSGNTIYF. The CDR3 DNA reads TGTGCCAGCAGCTCTGGGAGCTCTGGAAACACCATATATTTT.